This TCR beta chain comes out of a study of vaccination and CD4 T cells after COVID-19. For the study at large: Recovered patients in the cohort numbered six men and four women, two of them Hispanic.

V lost 4 bases and J lost 1, with 8 bases in between. Per the germline V gene, CDR1 is MNHNS and CDR2 is SASEGT. The length of the CDR3 is 13 residues. This sample's time point: late sampling 161 to 241 days after vaccination in a few convalescent patients. TCRdb analysed the PCR reads with MiXCR anew, one entry per CDR3 protein. The profile covers tens of thousands of distinct CDR3 sequences, with roughly 50% appearing a single time and about 6% taken by the ten largest. The rearrangement joins TRBV6-1 to TRBJ2-7; unclear D gene. This receptor was taken from a human donor who had recovered from COVID-19. The sequencing here drew on CD4+ T cells from blood, taken about 7 months after SARS-CoV-2 vaccination. The CDR3 nucleotides read TGTGCCAGCAGTGGCGAACTTTCCTACGAGCAGTACTTC. Its translation is CASSGELSYEQYF.